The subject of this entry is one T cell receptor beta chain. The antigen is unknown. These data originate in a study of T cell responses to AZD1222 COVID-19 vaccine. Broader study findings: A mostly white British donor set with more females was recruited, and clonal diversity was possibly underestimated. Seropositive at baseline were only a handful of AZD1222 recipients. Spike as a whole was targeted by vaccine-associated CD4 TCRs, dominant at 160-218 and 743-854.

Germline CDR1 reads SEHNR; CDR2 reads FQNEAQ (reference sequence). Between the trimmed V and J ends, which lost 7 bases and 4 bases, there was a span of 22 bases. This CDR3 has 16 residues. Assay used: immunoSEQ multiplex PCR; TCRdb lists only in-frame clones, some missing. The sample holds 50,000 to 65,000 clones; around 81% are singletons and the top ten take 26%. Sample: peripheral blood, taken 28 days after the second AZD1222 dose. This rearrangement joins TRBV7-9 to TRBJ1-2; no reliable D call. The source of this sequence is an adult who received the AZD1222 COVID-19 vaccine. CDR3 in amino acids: CASTPASGYLPYGYTF. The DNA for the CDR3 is TGTGCCAGCACCCCCGCATCAGGCTACCTCCCCTATGGCTACACCTTC.